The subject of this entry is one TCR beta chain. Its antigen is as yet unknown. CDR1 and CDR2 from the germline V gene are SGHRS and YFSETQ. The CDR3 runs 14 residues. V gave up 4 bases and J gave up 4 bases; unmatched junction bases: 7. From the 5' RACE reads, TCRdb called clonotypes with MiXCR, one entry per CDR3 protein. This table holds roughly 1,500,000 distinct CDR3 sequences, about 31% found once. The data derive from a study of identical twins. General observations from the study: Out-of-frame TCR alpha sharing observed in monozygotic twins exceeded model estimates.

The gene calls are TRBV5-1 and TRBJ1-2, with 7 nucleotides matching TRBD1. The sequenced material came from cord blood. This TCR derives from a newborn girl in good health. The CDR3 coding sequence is TGCGCCAGCAGCGTGACAGGGCTTCGCTATGGCTACACCTTC. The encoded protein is CASSVTGLRYGYTF.